The present entry profiles one T cell receptor beta chain with its context. Its specificity is not known. Germline CDR1 reads SGDLS; CDR2 reads YYNGEE. This CDR3 is 14 amino acids long. Trimming stripped 4 bases from V and 0 bases from J, with 10 bases between. This record comes from a study of cytomegalovirus exposure and HLA in healthy donors. Study-wide results and caveats: The study flagged 150 to 200 TCR beta chains as cytomegalovirus-associated.

Here immunoSEQ multiplex PCR was the method, and the copy in TCRdb shows in-frame clones only, minus some. The table records approximately 120,000 clones, around nine tenths of them present only once. The chain recombines TRBV9 with TRBJ1-1, with TRBD1 as a possible D gene (6 bases). The clonotype was recovered from a woman aged 18-29 years in good health and CMV-seronegative. Input material: PBMCs. CDR3 region: CASSPGQMNTEAFF. The DNA for the CDR3 is TGTGCCAGCAGCCCCGGACAGATGAACACTGAAGCTTTCTTT.